What follows is one T cell receptor beta chain and its context. Its antigen is unknown. No much larger clone exists at a distance of one base, and base qualities are not known. Via the germline V gene (reference sequence), CDR1 is MNHEY and CDR2 SMNVEV. From the cysteine up to the phenylalanine, the CDR3 has a length of 13 residues. The DNA shown is the 39-base CDR3, in frame from base 1. The junction carries 10 bases between V and J, which are trimmed by 6 bases and 2 bases respectively. In total, around 600 healthy bone marrow donors made up the cohort. Cohort members were all nominally healthy when sampled, although unrecorded immune exposures were likely present. The donor was CMV seronegative and belonged to the group of 352 seronegative cohort members. A peripheral blood sample was provided by each donor, and peripheral blood mononuclear cells were used for TCR beta sequencing. Genomic DNA extraction from the blood cell samples was performed with the Qiagen DNeasy Blood Extraction Kit.

The source of the sample is a study of cytomegalovirus exposure and HLA in healthy donors (dated by TCRdb to 2016 to 2017). In terms of the full investigation: An earlier analysis of around 600 of the donors reported 250 to 300 Gb of sequence data and 100 million to 130 million unique TCR beta sequences from about 179 million T cells. An early release that covered about 600 HLA-typed donors contained approximately 320 gigabases of sequencing data and 70 million to 100 million unique TCR sequences. Of the roughly 400 genotyped donors, over 70% fell in the genetic ancestry cluster associated with self-reported Caucasian donors. The study aimed to test whether signatures of past pathogen exposure could be identified by cataloging public T cell receptors. The study used immunosequencing to profile the T cell repertoires of 666 subjects and linked those repertoires to cytomegalovirus serostatus. Besides the first cohort of some 670 subjects, a separate validation cohort made up of 90 to 150 different subjects was used. High-throughput TCR immunosequencing, statistical association of individual TCRs with disease status, and machine learning were combined to predict cytomegalovirus infection status. To study patterns of TCR occurrence, a later analysis re-analyzed previously published TCR beta repertoires from 700 or so donors and added high-resolution HLA genotyping. Rather than using new phenotypic data, the later analysis identified candidate immune exposures from TCR beta sequences and from how often those sequences occurred across donors. An earlier analysis of roughly 580 of the donors used high-throughput TCR beta sequencing to judge whether each TCR beta V gene segment behaved as functional or pseudogenic. Donor age, sex, ethnicity and CMV serostatus were compiled alongside the repertoire data. In a later genetic analysis, genome-wide SNP genotypes for about 65% of the roughly 700 donors were used, and that subset was treated as a discovery cohort. All discovery cohort repertoires had been generated using a single sequencing platform. HLA typing included class I and class II loci at four-digit resolution. The number of typed donors differed by locus: about 620-640 for A, B, C, DRB1 and DQB1; some 500 for DQA1; 600 to 610 for DPA1; and about 450 for DPB1. A handful of DR-DQ haplotypes were handled as single units for association and clustering because linkage in the cohort was strong. Among about 400 genotyped donors of the cohort, an average of around 250,000 unique TCR beta nucleotide sequences was sequenced per donor, of which about 18% were non-productive. Results and caveats for the whole study, not just this receptor: An earlier analysis of 587 of the donors showed that most TCR beta V segments appeared in productive rearrangements either about 87% or about 30% of the time, which broadly matched IMGT annotations. A further reported finding was that TCR beta sequences accurately predicted the HLA-A and HLA-B alleles for most subjects in the first cohort. In a later analysis, several top co-occurrence clusters were reported to appear linked to parvovirus B19, influenza, CMV and Epstein-Barr virus. Most TCR sequences were seen in very few donors, while some public TCRs were found in many individuals. For the cohort, immune exposure information was limited to CMV serostatus. At a false discovery rate of 0.05, a later analysis linked approximately 18,000 TCR beta sequences to specific HLA alleles. In vitro tests confirmed that a few of the cytomegalovirus-associated TCR beta chains recognize cytomegalovirus antigens. When HLA alleles, especially DR and DQ, strongly co-occurred, TCR associations were difficult to assign to individual alleles. The cohort was sequenced for TCR beta chains only, and without alpha or paired-chain data the features that could be detected were limited. Sequencing depth was assumed to be roughly uniform across donors in the presence/absence analyses, though that assumption may not hold. A cluster of highly shared sequence variants was judged likely to represent a technical artifact of the sequencing pipeline. Some IMGT-functional V segments, including TRBV6-2 and TRBV6-3, could not be told apart with the 87-base-pair reads, so those segments were excluded. The authors suggested that the approach could potentially be extended to other disease states and immunological phenotypes. The earlier analysis of fewer than 750 of the donors excluded seventeen rarely observed V segments, including chromosome 9 orphons, because counts were too low. According to a later analysis, TCR association rates differed among HLA loci, with DRB1 alleles showing the most associated TCRs and HLA-C alleles showing the fewest. In both the original and validation cohorts, the classifier was reported to diagnose cytomegalovirus status with high specificity and sensitivity. According to a later genetic analysis, donors in an Asian-associated ancestry cluster had fewer N-insertions in productive TCRs than the roughly 670-donor mean. The study listed 150 to 200 TCR beta chains as associated with cytomegalovirus. Linkage disequilibrium might explain the correlated functional status among segregating V segments, but an unknown experimental factor could not be excluded. Because HLA typing was unavailable for some donors at each locus, only the typed subset was used in association tests. A later analysis found that most CMV-associated TCR beta chains appeared HLA-restricted, with HLA associations seemingly driven largely by CMV exposure. V-gene and J-gene trimming of TCR beta chains was associated with a missense DCLRE1C variant in a later genetic analysis, and the association was replicated in an independent cohort. In a later analysis, HLA-associated TCR beta chains were found to be more clonally expanded and to have lower generation probabilities than equally common non-associated chains.

Library preparation employed the immunoSEQ multiplex PCR assay. A mixture of 60 forward primers for TCR Vbeta segments and 13 reverse primers for TCR Jbeta segments was used in the multiplex PCR. A multiplex PCR assay on genomic DNA amplified the CDR3 region of rearranged TCR beta genes. The amplified TCR beta libraries were sequenced on the Illumina HiSeq System as 87-base-pair reads. The published analysis was carried out like this. A later analysis counted 65 million to 90 million unique TCR beta chains across the 700 or so repertoires, and 9 million to 14 million of these chains were shared by at least two donors. Raw reads were error-corrected and collapsed into unique sequences by a nearest-neighbor algorithm in which closely related sequences were merged to remove PCR and sequencing errors. V, D and J gene segments were assigned by aligning CDR3 sequences to IMGT reference sequences. Each retained sequence needed at least a six-nucleotide match to both a V gene segment and a J gene segment. Rearrangements were called productive when the CDR3 lacked stop codons and stayed in frame with V and J; all others were non-productive. Following IMGT convention, CDR3 was defined as the stretch from the second conserved V-encoded cysteine up to the conserved J-encoded phenylalanine. The earlier analysis of about 590 of the donors excluded sequences that lacked an unambiguous match to a single V gene segment. An earlier analysis of just under 600 of the donors called V segments functional above 56.7% productive rearrangements and segregating when the between-donor standard deviation exceeded 5%. A statistical classification framework was built for diagnosing cytomegalovirus status from the catalog of TCR beta chain sequences. A later analysis assigned V and J genes by comparing TCR nucleotide sequences with IMGT/GENE-DB human TR gene sequences. Using the TCRdist pipeline, a later analysis assigned CDR3 sequences along with most-parsimonious VDJ recombination scenarios. In a later analysis, each TCR beta chain was defined by its CDR3 amino acid sequence together with its V-gene family, and reads without a unique V-gene family were excluded. In a later analysis, a few hundred highly shared, low-generation-probability nucleotide sequences were removed to address suspected cross-contamination and a sequencing artifact. In a later analysis, a clonal expansion index was calculated for each public chain from normalized within-repertoire ranks of inferred template counts. Generation probabilities in a later analysis came from a VDJ recombination model fitted to out-of-frame rearrangements, and those results were checked against IGoR. A later analysis scored TCR-TCR, TCR-HLA and TCR-CMV co-occurrence with hypergeometric tests, applying a repertoire-size bias correction to TCR pairs. A later analysis estimated false discovery rates by permuting HLA or CMV assignments 20 times. A later analysis grouped co-occurring TCRs with DBSCAN, adding TCRdist sequence similarity when clustering within HLA-allele-positive subsets. Repertoires with fewer than 30,000 or more than 120,000 public chains were left out of co-occurrence clustering, as were a few repertoires with anomalous nucleotide sharing. Here the immuneACCESS table is served through TCRdb, limited to in-frame sequences with V and J called. Missing clones are a known gap in these copies; in checked studies unresolved V genes cover under half, and the rest lacks a known reason. The DNA was the basis for D and trimming; V, J and clone size are from that table. The sample table lists fewer than 200,000 clones, approximately 81% of them with a count of one. The ten largest make up around 2.2% of the sample.

Sequenced material: PBMCs. The TCR originated in a woman under 40 in good health and CMV-seronegative. The rearranged segments are TRBV27 and TRBJ2-5, with TRBD1 as a weak D call on 6 bases. The nucleotide sequence is given as TGTGCCAGCAGCAGGACAGTACAAGAGACCCAGTACTTC. The translation is CASSRTVQETQYF.